This T cell receptor beta chain was observed in a study of T cells after somatic rescue of genetic block. Germline CDR1 and CDR2: SGHRS and YFSETQ. This CDR3 region has 14 residues. V gave up 0 bases and J gave up 7 bases, with 10 bases separating them. Method: immunoSEQ multiplex PCR; TCRdb's copy keeps in-frame clones and lacks some. This table holds 70,000 or so clones, 92% found once. The rearrangement uses TRBV5-1 and TRBJ1-4, with D tentatively TRBD1 (6 bases). The specimen sequenced was peripheral blood mononuclear cells (PBMCs). The clonotype comes from a man aged 35 to 55. CDR3 DNA sequence: TGCGCCAGCAGCTTGGGGCAGGGGCGTGAAAAACTGTTTTTT. Its translation is CASSLGQGREKLFF.